A single sample gave rise to the 18 T cell receptor beta chains below, sequenced in a study of cytomegalovirus exposure and HLA in healthy donors. Both 60 Vbeta primers and 13 Jbeta primers went into the PCR. Only in-frame clones appear in the TCRdb table, and some are missing; sequencing was by immunoSEQ multiplex PCR. Counted here are 100,000 to 150,000 clones, roughly 75% occurring once; the ten biggest clones make up around 1.3%. The material sequenced was PBMCs. The receptors were sampled from a female donor in good health and CMV-seronegative.

The chain couples TRBV10-1 to TRBJ1-1; 10 nucleotides line up with TRBD1. V was clipped by 8 bases and J by 11 bases; unmatched bases: 8. Germline V CDR1 and CDR2: WNHNN, SYGVQD (reference sequence). This CDR3 has 12 amino acids. CDR3 nucleotides: TGCGCCAGCGGGAACTCGGACAGGGGGGCTTTCTTT. As protein: CASGNSDRGAFF.

The gene calls are TRBV6-1 and TRBJ1-1; perhaps TRBD1 as D (6 bases). Looked up from germline, CDR1 is MNHNS and CDR2 is SASEGT. Trimming took off 4 bases at V and 4 bases at J, with 13 bases between the two ends. This CDR3 is built from 14 residues. The CDR3 DNA sequence: TGTGCCAGCAGTGTTCGGGGGGCCTCCACTGAAGCTTTCTTT. Translating it yields CASSVRGASTEAFF.

The chain is built from TRBV6-5 and TRBJ2-4, with 7 positions matching TRBD2. The CDR3 has 14 residues. Looked up from germline, CDR1 is MNHEY and CDR2 is SVGAGI. With V trimmed by 5 bases and J by 8 bases, 9 bases remained unmatched. The CDR3: CASSPGLWRDIQYF. CDR3 sequence (DNA): TGTGCCAGCAGTCCGGGACTATGGCGTGACATTCAGTACTTC.

J is TRBJ1-4 and V is TRBV15, with 7 bases matching TRBD1. The CDR3 runs 14 residues. V was pared by 0 bases and J by 13 bases, with 8 bases of the junction left unmatched. Germline V CDR1 and CDR2: LNHNV, YYDKDF (reference sequence). The CDR3 spells CATSRDRTGARLFF. The CDR3 bases are TGTGCCACCAGCAGAGATAGAACAGGGGCAAGACTGTTTTTT.

This clone came up a few times. The chain is built from TRBV6-1 and TRBJ2-1, with TRBD2 as a possible D gene (5 bases). There are 15 residues in the CDR3. Germline V gene data show CDR1 as MNHNS and CDR2 as SASEGT. V was trimmed by 2 bases and J by 5 bases, leaving 13 bases between them. The CDR3 DNA follows: TGTGCCAGCAGTGAAATAGGGAGTGGCCACAATGAGCAGTTCTTC. It translates to CASSEIGSGHNEQFF.

The chain carries TRBV9 and TRBJ2-3; 7 nucleotides agree with TRBD2. There are 16 residues in the CDR3. Looked up from germline, CDR1 is SGDLS and CDR2 is YYNGEE. J gave up 1 base and V 0 bases, and 5 bases lay outside the gene matches. The CDR3, as DNA: TGTGCCAGCAGCGTAGATACGGGGGGTGGCACAGATACGCAGTATTTT. It yields the protein CASSVDTGGGTDTQYF.

J is TRBJ1-2 and V is TRBV19; the D is unclear. V lost 3 bases, J lost 2 bases, and 7 bases lay in between. The CDR3 runs to 13 residues. From germline, CDR1 is LNHDA and CDR2 SQIVND (reference sequence). CDR3 in amino acids: CASSINWNYGYTF. CDR3 bases: TGTGCCAGTAGTATTAACTGGAACTATGGCTACACCTTC.

The rearrangement uses TRBV5-4 and TRBJ2-5, with 13 bases aligning to TRBD2. Trimming took 4 bases from V and 5 from J; bases not matched to a gene: 5. The CDR3 covers 15 residues. The germline V gene has CDR1 SGHNT and CDR2 YYREEE (reference sequence). The DNA for the CDR3 is TGTGCCAGCAGCCATGGACTAGCGGGAGCTGAGACCCAGTACTTC. Its translation is CASSHGLAGAETQYF.

The rearrangement joins TRBV18 to TRBJ1-5, with a tentative D call TRBD1 (5 bases). The CDR3 has 16 residues. Germline V lookup: CDR1 KGHSH, CDR2 LQKENI. V gave up 0 bases and J gave up 6 bases, with 15 bases separating them. This chain's CDR3 is CASSPPGVREAQPQHF. The CDR3 DNA sequence: TGTGCCAGCTCACCACCGGGTGTCAGGGAGGCTCAGCCCCAGCATTTT.

The V and J genes are TRBV11-2 and TRBJ2-7; TRBD2 matches at 11 bases. The germline V gene encodes CDR1 SGHAT and CDR2 FQNNGV. This CDR3 comprises 16 residues. Unmatched junction bases numbered 10, after V lost 4 bases and J lost 5 bases. CDR3 in amino acids: CASSSTSGRGGNEQYF. CDR3 coding DNA: TGTGCCAGCAGCTCCACTAGCGGGAGAGGGGGGAACGAGCAGTACTTC.

This sequence joins TRBV6-5 and TRBJ2-7, with 8 positions matching TRBD2. After removal of 10 bases from V and 2 bases from J, the junction contained 7 bases not matched to a gene. Germline CDR1 MNHEY, CDR2 SVGAGI. This CDR3 is built from 13 residues. The CDR3 sequence: CAIGRGAAYEQYF. In DNA, the CDR3 is TGTGCCATTGGGCGGGGGGCGGCCTACGAGCAGTACTTC.

The chain couples TRBV7-3 to TRBJ2-1; maybe TRBD1 (5 bases). Germline V gene lookup returns CDR1 SGHTA and CDR2 FQGTGA. The V end lost 5 bases, the J end lost 0 bases, and 11 bases lay between the germline ends. This CDR3 has 15 amino acids. CDR3 protein: CASSRQTSSYNEQFF. As DNA, the CDR3 is TGTGCCAGCAGCCGACAGACGAGCTCCTACAATGAGCAGTTCTTC.

The chain couples TRBV10-3 to TRBJ2-3; D uncertain. Germline V CDR1 and CDR2: ENHRY, SYGVKD. With 0 bases removed from V and 4 bases from J, the gap between germline ends came to 5 bases. This CDR3 is 13 amino acids long. The CDR3 sequence: CAISESVADTQYF. The CDR3 DNA is TGTGCCATCAGTGAGTCCGTCGCAGATACGCAGTATTTT.

The J gene is TRBJ1-1, the V gene TRBV7-8; unclear D gene. V lost 2 bases, J lost 8 bases, and 15 bases lay in between. Germline V lookup: CDR1 SGHVS, CDR2 FQNEAQ. This CDR3 region has 14 residues. The CDR3 DNA follows: TGTGCCAGCAGCTTACGGTATGGTAGCGAGGAAGCTTTCTTT. Its protein is CASSLRYGSEEAFF.

This clone was observed a few times. The chain recombines TRBV7-3 with TRBJ2-1; 10 bases map to TRBD2. The V gene end was trimmed by 5 bases and the J gene end by 4 bases; junction bases not matched to a gene: 5. CDR1 is SGHTA, CDR2 FQGTGA, per germline. The CDR3 consists of 15 residues. For the CDR3, the DNA is TGTGCCAGCAGCCAGGCACTAGCGGGGTACAATGAGCAGTTCTTC. It encodes CASSQALAGYNEQFF.

The chain employs TRBV9 and TRBJ2-7; TRBD1 agrees at 7 bases. Trimming at V came to 4 bases and at J to 0 bases, leaving 4 bases not matched to a gene. The germline CDR1 and CDR2 sequences are SGDLS and YYNGEE. The CDR3 length is 14 residues. The CDR3: CASSPQGVSYEQYF. The CDR3 DNA follows: TGTGCCAGCAGCCCCCAGGGGGTCTCCTACGAGCAGTACTTC.

The rearrangement uses TRBV5-6 and TRBJ1-4; 8 bases align to TRBD1. CDR1 and CDR2 (germline): SGHDT, YYEEEE. The CDR3 is made up of 15 amino acids. The V gene end was trimmed by 3 bases and the J gene end by 8 bases; junction bases not matched to a gene: 9. CDR3 nucleotides: TGTGCCAGCAGCTCTCGACAGGGGTTGGGGGAAAAACTGTTTTTT. Protein sequence: CASSSRQGLGEKLFF. Variable domain in full (rest from reference TRBV5-6 and TRBJ1-4): DAGVTQSPTHLIKTRGQQVTLRCSPKSGHDTVSWYQQALGQGPQFIFQYYEEEERQRGNFPDRFSGHQFPNYSSELNVNALLLGDSALYLCASSSRQGLGEKLFFGSGTQLSVL.

This clone occurred a few times. The V call is TRBV6-5, the J call TRBJ2-3, with 7 bases lining up with TRBD2. In germline, CDR1 is MNHEY, CDR2 SVGAGI. V trimming: 7 bases; J trimming: 6 bases; junction bases outside the gene matches: 13. This CDR3 region has 15 residues. The CDR3 DNA follows: TGTGCCAGCAACGCCCGGCGAGCGGGGTGGGATACGCAGTATTTT. Translated, it gives CASNARRAGWDTQYF.